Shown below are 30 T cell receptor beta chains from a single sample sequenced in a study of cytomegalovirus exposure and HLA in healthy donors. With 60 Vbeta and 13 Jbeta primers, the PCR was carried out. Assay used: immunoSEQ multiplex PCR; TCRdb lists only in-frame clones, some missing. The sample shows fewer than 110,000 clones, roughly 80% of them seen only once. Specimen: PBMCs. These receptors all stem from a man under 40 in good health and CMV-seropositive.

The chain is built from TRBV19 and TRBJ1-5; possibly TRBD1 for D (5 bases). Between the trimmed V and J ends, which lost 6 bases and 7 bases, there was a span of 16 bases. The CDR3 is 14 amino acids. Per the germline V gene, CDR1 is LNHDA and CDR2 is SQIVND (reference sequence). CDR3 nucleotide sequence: TGTGCCAGTAGGGAAGGGGCCGCTTGGCAGCCCCAGCATTTT. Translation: CASREGAAWQPQHF.

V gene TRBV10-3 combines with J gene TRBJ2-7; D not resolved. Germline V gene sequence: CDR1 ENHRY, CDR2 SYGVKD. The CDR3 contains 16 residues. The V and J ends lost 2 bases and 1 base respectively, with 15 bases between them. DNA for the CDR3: TGTGCCATCAGTGAGGACCCCGACGGAGTTTCCTACGAGCAGTACTTC. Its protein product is CAISEDPDGVSYEQYF.

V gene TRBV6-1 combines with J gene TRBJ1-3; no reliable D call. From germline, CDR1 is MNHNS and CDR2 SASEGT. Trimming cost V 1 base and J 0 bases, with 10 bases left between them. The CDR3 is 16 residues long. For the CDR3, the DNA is TGTGCCAGCAGTGAAGGGCCAGCGTTCTCTGGAAACACCATATATTTT. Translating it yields CASSEGPAFSGNTIYF.

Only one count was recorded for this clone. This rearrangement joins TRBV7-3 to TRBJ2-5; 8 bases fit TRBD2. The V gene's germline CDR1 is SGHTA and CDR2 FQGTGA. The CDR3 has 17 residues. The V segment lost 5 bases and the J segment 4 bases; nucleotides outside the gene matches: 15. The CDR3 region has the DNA TGTGCCAGCAGCCTCGGGGGGGCCTTGGAGTTTAGAGAGACCCAGTACTTC. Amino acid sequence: CASSLGGALEFRETQYF.

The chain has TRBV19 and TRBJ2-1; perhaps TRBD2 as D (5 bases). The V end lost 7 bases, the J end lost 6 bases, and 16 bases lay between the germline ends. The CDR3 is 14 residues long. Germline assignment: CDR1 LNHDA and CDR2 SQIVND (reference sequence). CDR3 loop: CASTGEASTNEQFF. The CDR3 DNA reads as TGTGCCAGTACCGGGGAAGCCTCTACCAATGAGCAGTTCTTC.

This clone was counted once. As DNA, the CDR3 is TGTGCCAGCAGCCCGGGGGGCACAGGGAACGTCTATGGCTACACCTTC. Its translation is CASSPGGTGNVYGYTF. The chain links TRBV5-6 to TRBJ1-2; D might be TRBD1 (6 bases). Trimming took off 4 bases at V and 4 bases at J, with 20 bases between the two ends. This CDR3 spans 16 amino acids. Germline loops: CDR1 SGHDT, CDR2 YYEEEE.

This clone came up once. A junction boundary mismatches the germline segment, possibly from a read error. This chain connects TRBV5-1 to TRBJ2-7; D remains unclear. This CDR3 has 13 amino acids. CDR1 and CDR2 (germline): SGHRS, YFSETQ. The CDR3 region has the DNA TGCGCCAGCAGCTTTCTGGGCTCCAACGAGCAGTACTTC. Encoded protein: CASSFLGSNEQYF.

The CDR3, as DNA: TGTGCCAGCAGCGTAGCGGGGTTTTACTCTGGAAACACCATATATTTT. Amino acid sequence: CASSVAGFYSGNTIYF. The genes are TRBV9 and TRBJ1-3; D gene uncertain. The V gene's germline CDR1 is SGDLS and CDR2 YYNGEE. The V gene lost 0 bases and the J gene lost 0 bases, with 10 bases spanning the gap. The CDR3 totals 16 residues.

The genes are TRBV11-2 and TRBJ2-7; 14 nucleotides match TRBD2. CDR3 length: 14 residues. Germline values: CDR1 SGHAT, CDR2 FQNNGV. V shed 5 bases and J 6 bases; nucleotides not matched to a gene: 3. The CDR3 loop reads CASSNGLAGGEQYF. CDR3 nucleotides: TGTGCCAGCAGCAATGGACTAGCGGGGGGCGAGCAGTACTTC.

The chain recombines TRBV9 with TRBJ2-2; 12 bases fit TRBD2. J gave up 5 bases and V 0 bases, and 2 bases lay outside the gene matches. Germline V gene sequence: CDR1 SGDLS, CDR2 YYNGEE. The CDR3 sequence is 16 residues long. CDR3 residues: CASSVGGLAGTGELFF. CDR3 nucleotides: TGTGCCAGCAGCGTAGGAGGACTAGCGGGGACCGGGGAGCTGTTTTTT.

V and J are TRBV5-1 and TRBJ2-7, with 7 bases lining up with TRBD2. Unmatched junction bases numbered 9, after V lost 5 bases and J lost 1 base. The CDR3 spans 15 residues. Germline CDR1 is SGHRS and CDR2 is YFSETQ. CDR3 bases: TGCGCCAGCAGGACTGGGGGGGACGGATCCTACGAGCAGTACTTC. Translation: CASRTGGDGSYEQYF.

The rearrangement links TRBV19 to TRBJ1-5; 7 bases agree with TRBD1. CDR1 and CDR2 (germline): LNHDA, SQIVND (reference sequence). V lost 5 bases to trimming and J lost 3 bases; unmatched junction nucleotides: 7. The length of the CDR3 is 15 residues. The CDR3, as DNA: TGTGCCAGTAGTCTGCTACAGGGGAACAATCAGCCCCAGCATTTT. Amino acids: CASSLLQGNNQPQHF.

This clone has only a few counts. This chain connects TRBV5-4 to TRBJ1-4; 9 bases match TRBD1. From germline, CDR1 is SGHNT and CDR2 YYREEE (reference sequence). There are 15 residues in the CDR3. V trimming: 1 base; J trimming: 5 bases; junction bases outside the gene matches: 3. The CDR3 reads CASSLFGQGNEKLFF. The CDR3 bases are TGTGCCAGCAGCTTGTTCGGACAGGGGAATGAAAAACTGTTTTTT. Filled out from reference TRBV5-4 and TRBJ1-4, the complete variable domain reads ETGVTQSPTHLIKTRGQQVTLRCSSQSGHNTVSWYQQALGQGPQFIFQYYREEENGRGNFPPRFSGLQFPNYSSELNVNALELDDSALYLCASSLFGQGNEKLFFGSGTQLSVL.

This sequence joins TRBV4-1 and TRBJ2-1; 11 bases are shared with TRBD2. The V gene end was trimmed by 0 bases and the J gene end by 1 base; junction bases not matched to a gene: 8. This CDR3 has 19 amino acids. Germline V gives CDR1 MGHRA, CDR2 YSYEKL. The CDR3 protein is CASSQERGSGGVSYNEQFF. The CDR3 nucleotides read TGCGCCAGCAGCCAAGAACGGGGTAGCGGGGGGGTGTCCTACAATGAGCAGTTCTTC.

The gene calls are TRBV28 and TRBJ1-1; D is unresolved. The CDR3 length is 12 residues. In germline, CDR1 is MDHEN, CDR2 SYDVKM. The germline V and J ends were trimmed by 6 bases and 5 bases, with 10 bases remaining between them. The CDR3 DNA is TGTGCCAGCAGCATAGGACTGACTGAAGCTTTCTTT. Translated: CASSIGLTEAFF.

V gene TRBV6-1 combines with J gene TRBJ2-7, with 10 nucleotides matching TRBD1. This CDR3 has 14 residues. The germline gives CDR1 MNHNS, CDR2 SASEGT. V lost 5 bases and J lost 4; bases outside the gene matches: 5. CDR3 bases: TGTGCCAGCAGTCATTGGGACAGGGGATACGAGCAGTACTTC. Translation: CASSHWDRGYEQYF.

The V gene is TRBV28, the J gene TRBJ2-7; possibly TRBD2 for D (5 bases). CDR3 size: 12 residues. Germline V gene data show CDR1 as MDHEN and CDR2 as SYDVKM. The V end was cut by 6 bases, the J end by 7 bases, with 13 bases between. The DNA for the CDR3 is TGTGCCAGCAGCATCAGAACGGGGGAGCAGTACTTC. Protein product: CASSIRTGEQYF.

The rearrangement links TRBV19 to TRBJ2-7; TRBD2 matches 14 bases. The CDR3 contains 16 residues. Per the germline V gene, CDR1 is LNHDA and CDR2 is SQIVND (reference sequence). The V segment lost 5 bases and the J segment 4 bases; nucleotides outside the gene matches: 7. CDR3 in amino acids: CASSLGTSGGRYEQYF. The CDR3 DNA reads TGTGCCAGTAGTCTAGGGACTAGCGGGGGCCGATACGAGCAGTACTTC.

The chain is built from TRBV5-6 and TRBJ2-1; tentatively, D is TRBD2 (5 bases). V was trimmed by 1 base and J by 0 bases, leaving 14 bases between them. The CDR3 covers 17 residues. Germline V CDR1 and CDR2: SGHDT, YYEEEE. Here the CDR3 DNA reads TGTGCCAGCAGCTTGCCCATATTGGGGAGCTCCTACAATGAGCAGTTCTTC. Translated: CASSLPILGSSYNEQFF.

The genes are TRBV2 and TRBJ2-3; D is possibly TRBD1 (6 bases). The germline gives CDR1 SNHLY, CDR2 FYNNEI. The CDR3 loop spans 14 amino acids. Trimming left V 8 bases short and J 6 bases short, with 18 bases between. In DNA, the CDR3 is TGTGCCAGCCGGGACATTAAGGCCTCCGATACGCAGTATTTT. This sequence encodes CASRDIKASDTQYF.

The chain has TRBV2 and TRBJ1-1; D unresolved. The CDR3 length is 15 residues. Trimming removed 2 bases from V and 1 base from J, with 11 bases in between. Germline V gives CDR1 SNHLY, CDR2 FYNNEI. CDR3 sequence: CASSEWTTRNTEAFF. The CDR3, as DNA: TGTGCCAGCAGTGAATGGACTACAAGGAACACTGAAGCTTTCTTT.

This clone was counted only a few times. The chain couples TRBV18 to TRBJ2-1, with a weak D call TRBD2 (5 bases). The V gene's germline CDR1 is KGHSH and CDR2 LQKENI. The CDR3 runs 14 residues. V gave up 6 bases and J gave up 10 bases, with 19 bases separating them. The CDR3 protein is CASSDVGYSGEQFF. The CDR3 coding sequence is TGTGCCAGCTCGGACGTGGGATACTCGGGGGAGCAGTTCTTC.

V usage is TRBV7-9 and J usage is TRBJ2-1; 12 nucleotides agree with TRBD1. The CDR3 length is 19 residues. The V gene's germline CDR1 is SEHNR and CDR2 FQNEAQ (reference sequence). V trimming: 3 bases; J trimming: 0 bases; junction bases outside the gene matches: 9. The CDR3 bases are TGTGCCAGCAGCTTCGGGACAGGGGGCTTCGAAAGCTCCTACAATGAGCAGTTCTTC. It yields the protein CASSFGTGGFESSYNEQFF.

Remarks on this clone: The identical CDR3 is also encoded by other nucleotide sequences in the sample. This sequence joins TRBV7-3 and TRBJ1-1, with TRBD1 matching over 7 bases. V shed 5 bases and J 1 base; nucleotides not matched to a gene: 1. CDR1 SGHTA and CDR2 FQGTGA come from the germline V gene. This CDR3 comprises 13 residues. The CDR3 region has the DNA TGTGCCAGCAGCCGACAGGGGAACACTGAAGCTTTCTTT. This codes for CASSRQGNTEAFF.

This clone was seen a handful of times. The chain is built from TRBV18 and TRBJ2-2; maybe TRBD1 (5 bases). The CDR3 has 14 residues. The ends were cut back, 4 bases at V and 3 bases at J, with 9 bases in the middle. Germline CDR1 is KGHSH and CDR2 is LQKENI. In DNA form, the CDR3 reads TGTGCCAGCTCACTAGACAGCTACACCGGGGAGCTGTTTTTT. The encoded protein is CASSLDSYTGELFF.

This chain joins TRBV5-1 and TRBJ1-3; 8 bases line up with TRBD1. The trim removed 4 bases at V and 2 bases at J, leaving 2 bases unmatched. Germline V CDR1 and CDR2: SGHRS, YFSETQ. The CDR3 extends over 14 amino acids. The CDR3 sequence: CASSETGAGNTIYF. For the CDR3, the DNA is TGCGCCAGCAGCGAGACAGGGGCTGGAAACACCATATATTTT. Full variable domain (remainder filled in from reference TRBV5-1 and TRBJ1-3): KAGVTQTPRYLIKTRGQQVTLSCSPISGHRSVSWYQQTPGQGLQFLFEYFSETQRNKGNFPGRFSGRQFSNSRSEMNVSTLELGDSALYLCASSETGAGNTIYFGEGSWLTVV.

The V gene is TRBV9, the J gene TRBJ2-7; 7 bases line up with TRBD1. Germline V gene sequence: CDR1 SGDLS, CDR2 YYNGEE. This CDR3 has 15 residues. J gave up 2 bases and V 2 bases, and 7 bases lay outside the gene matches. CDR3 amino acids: CASSVSTGVPYEQYF. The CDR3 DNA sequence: TGTGCCAGCAGCGTTTCTACAGGGGTACCCTACGAGCAGTACTTC.

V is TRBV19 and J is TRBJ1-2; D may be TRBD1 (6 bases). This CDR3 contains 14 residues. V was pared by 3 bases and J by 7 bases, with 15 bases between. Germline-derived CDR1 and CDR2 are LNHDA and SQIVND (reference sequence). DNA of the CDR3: TGTGCCAGTAGTATTCAGGGGTCTCGCTCTGGCTACACCTTC. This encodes CASSIQGSRSGYTF.

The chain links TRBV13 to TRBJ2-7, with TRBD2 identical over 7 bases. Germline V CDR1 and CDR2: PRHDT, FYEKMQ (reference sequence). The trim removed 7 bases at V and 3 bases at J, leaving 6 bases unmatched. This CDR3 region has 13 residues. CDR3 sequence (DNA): TGTGCCAGCATAGCGGGCGACGGCTACGAGCAGTACTTC. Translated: CASIAGDGYEQYF.

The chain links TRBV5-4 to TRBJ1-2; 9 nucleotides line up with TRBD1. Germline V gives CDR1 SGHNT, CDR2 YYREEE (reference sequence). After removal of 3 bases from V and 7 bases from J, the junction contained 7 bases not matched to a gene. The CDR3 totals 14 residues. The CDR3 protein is CASSSNRDRAGYTF. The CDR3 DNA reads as TGTGCCAGCAGCTCCAACCGGGACAGGGCTGGCTACACCTTC.